The 7 T cell receptor beta chains presented below share a single source sample, sequenced in a study of T cells after yellow fever vaccination. TCRdb called the 5' RACE reads again in MiXCR, with one record for every CDR3 protein. The sample consists of around 310,000 distinct CDR3 sequences, 8.7% of them appearing once. This specimen was PBMCs, taken on the day of the first yellow fever vaccination. These receptors came from a man in his late teens or twenties who received the YFV17D yellow fever vaccine.

Only one count was recorded for this clonotype. This chain uses TRBV20-1 with TRBJ2-5; 8 nucleotides match TRBD2. Looked up from germline, CDR1 is DFQATT and CDR2 is SNEGSKA (reference sequence). This CDR3 is 14 amino acids long. Losses at the gene ends were 4 bases for V and 4 bases for J; bases not matched to a gene: 8. The CDR3 region has the DNA TGCAGTGCTAATTTGGGACTAGACGTAGAGACCCAGTACTTC. This sequence encodes CSANLGLDVETQYF.

This clonotype turned up a few times. The chain has TRBV29-1 and TRBJ2-1; D not resolved. CDR1 and CDR2 (germline): SQVTM, ANQGSEA. This CDR3 spans 16 amino acids. V shed 5 bases and J shed 1 base, with 18 bases lying between them. The DNA of the CDR3 is TGCAGCGTTCTACCCCCCCTTGGCGAGTCCTACAATGAGCAGTTCTTC. This sequence encodes CSVLPPLGESYNEQFF.

Only a few counts were recorded for this clonotype. The J gene is TRBJ1-2, the V gene TRBV11-2; maybe TRBD1 (5 bases). V shed 5 bases and J shed 7 bases, with 20 bases lying between them. From germline, CDR1 is SGHAT and CDR2 FQNNGV. CDR3 length: 15 residues. CDR3 bases: TGTGCCAGCAGCCCGGGGACTTCCCCGAGTCGTGGCTACACCTTC. Protein product: CASSPGTSPSRGYTF.

CDR3 in DNA: TGTGCCAGCAGCTTGGGGACCGGTGGGTCCAAAAACATTCAGTACTTC. As protein: CASSLGTGGSKNIQYF. The chain has TRBV5-4 and TRBJ2-4; no clear D. Trimming took 0 bases from V and 2 from J, leaving 12 bases between them. This CDR3 has 16 residues. In germline, CDR1 is SGHNT, CDR2 YYREEE (reference sequence).

This clonotype was picked up a small number of times. The V call is TRBV5-4, the J call TRBJ1-1; D not resolved. CDR1 is SGHNT, CDR2 YYREEE, per germline (reference sequence). V was pared by 4 bases and J by 4 bases, with 14 bases between. This CDR3 region has 14 residues. CDR3 in DNA: TGTGCCAGCAGCGCCGACAACTTAGGCACTGAAGCTTTCTTT. It specifies CASSADNLGTEAFF. The variable domain in full, completed from reference TRBV5-4 and TRBJ1-1, reads ETGVTQSPTHLIKTRGQQVTLRCSSQSGHNTVSWYQQALGQGPQFIFQYYREEENGRGNFPPRFSGLQFPNYSSELNVNALELDDSALYLCASSADNLGTEAFFGQGTRLTVV.

This clonotype was observed a few times. The chain uses TRBV15 and TRBJ1-1, with 7 positions matching TRBD1. There are 15 residues in the CDR3. Per germline, CDR1 LNHNV and CDR2 YYDKDF (reference sequence). With V trimmed by 5 bases and J by 5 bases, 11 bases remained unmatched. The CDR3 region has the DNA TGTGCCACCAGCGGAGGCAGGGGGATGAGTACTGAAGCTTTCTTT. Encoded protein: CATSGGRGMSTEAFF.

Concerning this clonotype: A much larger clonotype is one base distant, so this may be a read error. The chain joins TRBV5-4 to TRBJ2-3; D is undetermined. The CDR3 sequence is 13 residues long. V was pared by 1 base and J by 2 bases, with 5 bases between. The germline gives CDR1 SGHNT, CDR2 YYREEE (reference sequence). CDR3 nucleotide sequence: TGTGCCAGCAGCTTGAAGGTCACAGATACGCAGTATTTT. Residues: CASSLKVTDTQYF.